This T cell receptor beta chain was documented in a study of cytomegalovirus exposure and HLA in healthy donors. Looking at the study overall: Earlier results showed roughly 120 million unique TCR beta sequences derived from approximately 170 million T cells.

This clone has more than one count but fewer than ten. What it binds is unknown. V was cut by 3 bases and J by 2 bases, with 5 bases left in between. The CDR3 length is 13 residues. Looked up from germline, CDR1 is MNHNS and CDR2 is SASEGT. Both 60 Vbeta primers and 13 Jbeta primers went into the PCR. As originally analysed: The authors later counted 65 million to 80 million unique TCR beta chains, approximately 12 million of them shared. Method: immunoSEQ multiplex PCR; TCRdb's copy keeps in-frame clones and lacks some. That table gives V, J and clone size, and the DNA gave D and trimming. This table has some 64,000 clones, roughly nine tenths appearing once. Overall study results and limits: In an earlier analysis, in about 530 donors, most V segments appeared productive either ~87% or ~30% of the time. TCR beta chain V- and J-gene trimming was linked, in a later analysis, to a missense variant in DCLRE1C.

The clonotype was recovered from a young man in good health and CMV-seropositive. The sample comprised PBMCs. This chain joins TRBV6-1 and TRBJ1-5; D is uncertain. The CDR3 DNA follows: TGTGCCAGCAGTGAGCAGGGCAATCAGCCCCAGCATTTT. Its protein product is CASSEQGNQPQHF.